The clone carrying this TCR beta chain was seen many times. Its antigen is unidentified. Prior to thyroid surgery, none of the patients had received any treatment. In the original analysis: Across clinicopathological groups, CDR3 differences served as the basis for building a distant-metastasis classifier for papillary thyroid cancer. TCRdb re-clonotyped the PCR reads through MiXCR. TCRdb's processing, not the study's, gives the V and J calls here. Of tens of thousands of clones in the sample, 20% to 25% were seen once. This entry comes from a study of metastatic and nonmetastatic thyroid tumors. Study information: Repertoire comparisons spanned blood and tumor or nodule tissue from malignant and benign thyroid patients.

The ends lost 5 bases at V and 14 bases at J; junction bases unmatched: 6. The germline V gene encodes CDR1 MDHEN and CDR2 SYDVKM. The CDR3 has 11 amino acids. Findings of the study overall: TCR beta diversity was reportedly significantly higher in malignant thyroid tumors than benign nodules, in blood and tumor.

The V call is TRBV28, the J call TRBJ2-1; the match to TRBD2 covers 7 bases. This clonotype originated in a female donor with papillary thyroid cancer or a benign thyroid nodule (not recorded which). Some clones in this sample may be carry-over from other donors' samples. The sample comprised blood. The CDR3 loop is CASSRGVGEFF. The DNA of the CDR3 is TGTGCCAGCAGTCGGGGGGTAGGGGAGTTCTTC.